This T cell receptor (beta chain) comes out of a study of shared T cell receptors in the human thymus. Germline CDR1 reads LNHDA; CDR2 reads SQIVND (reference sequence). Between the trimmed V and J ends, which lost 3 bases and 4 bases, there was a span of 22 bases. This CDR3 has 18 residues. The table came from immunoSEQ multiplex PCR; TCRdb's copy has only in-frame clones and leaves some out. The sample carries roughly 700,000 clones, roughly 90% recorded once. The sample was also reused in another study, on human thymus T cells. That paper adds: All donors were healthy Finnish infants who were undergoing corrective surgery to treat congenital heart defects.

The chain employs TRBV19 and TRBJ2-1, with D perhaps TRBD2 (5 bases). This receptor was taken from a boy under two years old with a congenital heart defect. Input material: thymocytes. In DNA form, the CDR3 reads TGTGCCAGTAGTATGGAGGCTAGCCACCTACTGTCGTACAATGAGCAGTTCTTC. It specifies CASSMEASHLLSYNEQFF.